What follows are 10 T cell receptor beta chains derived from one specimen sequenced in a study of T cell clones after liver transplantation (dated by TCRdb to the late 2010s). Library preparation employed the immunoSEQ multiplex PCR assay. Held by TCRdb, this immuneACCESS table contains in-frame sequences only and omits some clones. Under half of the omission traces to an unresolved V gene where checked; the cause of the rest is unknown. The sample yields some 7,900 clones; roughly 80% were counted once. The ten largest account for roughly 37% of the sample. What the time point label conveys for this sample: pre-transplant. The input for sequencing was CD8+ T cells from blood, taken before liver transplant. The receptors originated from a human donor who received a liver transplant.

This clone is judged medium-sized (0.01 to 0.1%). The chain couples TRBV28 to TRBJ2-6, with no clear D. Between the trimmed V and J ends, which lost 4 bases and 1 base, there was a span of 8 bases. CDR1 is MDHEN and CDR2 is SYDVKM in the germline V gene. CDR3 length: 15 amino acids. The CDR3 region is CASSSVFSGANVLTF. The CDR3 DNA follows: TGTGCCAGCAGTTCAGTATTTTCTGGGGCCAACGTCCTGACTTTC.

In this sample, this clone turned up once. CDR3 DNA: TGCAGCGTTGTTCAGGGGTCCTACGAGCAGTACTTC. Translation: CSVVQGSYEQYF. This chain connects TRBV29-1 to TRBJ2-7; D is possibly TRBD1 (6 bases). The germline V and J ends were trimmed by 4 bases and 1 base, with 8 bases remaining between them. Germline lookup yields CDR1 SQVTM and CDR2 ANQGSEA. The CDR3 loop spans 12 amino acids.

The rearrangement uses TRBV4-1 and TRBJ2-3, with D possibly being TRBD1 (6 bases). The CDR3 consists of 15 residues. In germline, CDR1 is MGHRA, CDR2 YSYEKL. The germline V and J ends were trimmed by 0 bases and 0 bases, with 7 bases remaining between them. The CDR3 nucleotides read TGCGCCAGCAGCCAAGAACAGGGAAGCACAGATACGCAGTATTTT. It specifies CASSQEQGSTDTQYF.

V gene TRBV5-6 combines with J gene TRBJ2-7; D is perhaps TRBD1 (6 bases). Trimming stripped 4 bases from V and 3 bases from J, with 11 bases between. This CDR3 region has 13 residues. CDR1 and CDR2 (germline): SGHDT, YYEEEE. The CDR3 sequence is CASSEGTFYEQYF. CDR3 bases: TGTGCCAGCAGCGAGGGGACATTCTACGAGCAGTACTTC.

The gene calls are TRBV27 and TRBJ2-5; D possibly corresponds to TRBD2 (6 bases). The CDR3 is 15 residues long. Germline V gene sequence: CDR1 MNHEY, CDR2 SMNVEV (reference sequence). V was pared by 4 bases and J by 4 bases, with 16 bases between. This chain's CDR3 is CASSWTTGSGETQYF. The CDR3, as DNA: TGTGCCAGCAGTTGGACTACGGGTTCGGGAGAGACCCAGTACTTC.

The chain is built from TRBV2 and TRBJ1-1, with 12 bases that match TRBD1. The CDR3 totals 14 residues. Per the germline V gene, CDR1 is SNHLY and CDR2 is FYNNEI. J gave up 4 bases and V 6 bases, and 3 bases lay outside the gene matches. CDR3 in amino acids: CASSPGQGATEAFF. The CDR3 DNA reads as TGTGCCAGCAGCCCGGGACAGGGGGCCACTGAAGCTTTCTTT.

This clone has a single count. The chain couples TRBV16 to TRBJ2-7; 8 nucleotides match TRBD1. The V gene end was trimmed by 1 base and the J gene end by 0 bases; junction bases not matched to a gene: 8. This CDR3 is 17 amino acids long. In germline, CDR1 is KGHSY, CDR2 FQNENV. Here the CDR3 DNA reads TGTGCCAGCAGCCAATTTGCCCAGGGGGCGGCCTCCTACGAGCAGTACTTC. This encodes CASSQFAQGAASYEQYF.

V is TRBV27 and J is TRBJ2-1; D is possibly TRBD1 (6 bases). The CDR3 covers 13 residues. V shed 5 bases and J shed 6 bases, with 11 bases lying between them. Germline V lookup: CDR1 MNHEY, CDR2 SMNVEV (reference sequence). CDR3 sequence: CASSRGSLNEQFF. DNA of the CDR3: TGTGCCAGCAGTAGGGGGTCCCTCAATGAGCAGTTCTTC.

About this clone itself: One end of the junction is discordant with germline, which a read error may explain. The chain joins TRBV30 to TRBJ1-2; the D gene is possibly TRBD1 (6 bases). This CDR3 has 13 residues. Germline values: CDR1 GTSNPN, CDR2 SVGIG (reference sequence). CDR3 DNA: TGTGCCTGGAGTGTAGGGGGAAGCTATGACTACACCTTC. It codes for CAWSVGGSYDYTF.

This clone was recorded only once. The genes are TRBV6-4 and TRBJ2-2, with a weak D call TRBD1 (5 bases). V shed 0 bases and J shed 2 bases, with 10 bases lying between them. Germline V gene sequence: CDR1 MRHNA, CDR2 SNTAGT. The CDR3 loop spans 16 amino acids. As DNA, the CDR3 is TGTGCCAGCAGTGACTCCCGGCAGGGCAACACCGGGGAGCTGTTTTTT. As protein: CASSDSRQGNTGELFF.